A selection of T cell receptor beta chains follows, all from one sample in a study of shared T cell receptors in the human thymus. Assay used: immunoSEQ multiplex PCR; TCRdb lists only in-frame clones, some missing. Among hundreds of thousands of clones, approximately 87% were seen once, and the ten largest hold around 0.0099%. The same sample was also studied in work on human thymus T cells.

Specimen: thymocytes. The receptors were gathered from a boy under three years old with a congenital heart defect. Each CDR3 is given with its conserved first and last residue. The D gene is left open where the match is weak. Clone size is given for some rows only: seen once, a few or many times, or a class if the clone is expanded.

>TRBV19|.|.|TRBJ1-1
CASSATGKEKAEAFF
TGTGCCAGTAGTGCGACGGGGAAGGAGAAGGCTGAAGCTTTCTTT
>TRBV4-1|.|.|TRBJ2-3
CASSQGRAPNTDTQYF
TGCGCCAGCAGCCAAGGGCGGGCCCCTAACACAGATACGCAGTATTTT
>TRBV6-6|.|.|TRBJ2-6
CASGLTWGANVLTF
TGTGCCAGCGGACTAACGTGGGGGGCCAACGTCCTGACTTTC
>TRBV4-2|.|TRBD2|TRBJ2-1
CASSPKGLAGGPRNEQFF
TGTGCCAGCAGCCCCAAGGGACTAGCGGGAGGGCCTAGAAATGAGCAGTTCTTC
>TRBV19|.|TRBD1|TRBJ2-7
CASSPGQGVKEQYF
TGTGCCAGTTCACCGGGACAGGGGGTGAAAGAGCAGTACTTC
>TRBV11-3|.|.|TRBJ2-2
CASNGGLPNTGELFF
TGTGCCAGCAATGGAGGACTCCCGAACACCGGGGAGCTGTTTTTT
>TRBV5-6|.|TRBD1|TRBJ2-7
CASSWTGIIDEQYF
TGTGCCAGCAGCTGGACAGGGATAATCGACGAGCAGTACTTC
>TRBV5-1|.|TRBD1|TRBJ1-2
CASSLDLQGPLLYGYTF
TGCGCCAGCAGCTTGGACCTACAGGGGCCCCTACTCTATGGCTACACCTTC
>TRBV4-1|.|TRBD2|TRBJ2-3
CASSQALRLAGSWGTDTQYF
TGCGCCAGCAGCCAAGCCCTGCGACTAGCGGGATCCTGGGGCACAGATACGCAGTATTTT
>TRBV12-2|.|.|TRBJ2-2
CASRLLAGRNTGELFF
TGTGCAAGTCGCTTACTCGCGGGCCGGAACACCGGGGAGCTGTTTTTT
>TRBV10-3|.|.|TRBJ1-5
CAISLTGPTDQPQHF
TGTGCCATCAGTCTGACAGGCCCCACGGATCAGCCCCAGCATTTT
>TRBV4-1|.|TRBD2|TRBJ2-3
CASSQNPLRAGVDTQYF
TGCGCCAGCAGCCAAAATCCGCTTCGAGCGGGAGTGGATACGCAGTATTTT
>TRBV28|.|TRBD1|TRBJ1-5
CASSSATGDSNQPQHF
TGTGCCAGCAGTTCCGCGACAGGGGACTCCAATCAGCCCCAGCATTTT
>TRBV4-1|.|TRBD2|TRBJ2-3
CASSQPTSDPSTDTQYF
TGCGCCAGCAGCCAGCCCACTAGCGACCCAAGCACAGATACGCAGTATTTT
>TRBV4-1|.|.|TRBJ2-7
CASSCGWPHYEQYF
TGCGCCAGCAGCTGCGGGTGGCCCCACTACGAGCAGTACTTC
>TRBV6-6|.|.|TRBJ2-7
CASTRTDYSSYEQYF
TGTGCCAGCACCCGAACGGACTACAGCTCCTACGAGCAGTACTTC
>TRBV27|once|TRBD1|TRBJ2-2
CASRAGGNTGELFF
TGTGCCAGCAGGGCAGGGGGAAACACCGGGGAGCTGTTTTTT
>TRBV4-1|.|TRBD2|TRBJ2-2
CASSARSRGGTGELFF
TGCGCCAGCAGCGCTAGATCAAGGGGAGGGACCGGGGAGCTGTTTTTT